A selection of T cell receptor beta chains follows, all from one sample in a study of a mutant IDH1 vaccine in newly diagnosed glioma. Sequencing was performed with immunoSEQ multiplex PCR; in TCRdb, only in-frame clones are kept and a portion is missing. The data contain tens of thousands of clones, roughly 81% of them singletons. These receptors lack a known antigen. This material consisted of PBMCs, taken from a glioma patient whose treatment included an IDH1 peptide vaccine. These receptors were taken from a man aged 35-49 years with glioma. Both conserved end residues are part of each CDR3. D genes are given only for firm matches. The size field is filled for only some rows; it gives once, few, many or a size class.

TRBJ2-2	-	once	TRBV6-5	CASSYVRYTGELFF	TGTGCCAGCAGTTACGTTAGATACACCGGGGAGCTGTTTTTT
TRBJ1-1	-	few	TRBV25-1	CASSVGPVGAFF	TGTGCCAGCAGTGTCGGCCCCGTCGGAGCTTTCTTT
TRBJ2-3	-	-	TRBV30	CAWSGGFTDTQYF	TGTGCCTGGAGTGGGGGGTTCACAGATACGCAGTATTTT
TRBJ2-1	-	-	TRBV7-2	CASSLEVYNEQFF	TGTGCCAGCAGCTTAGAGGTTTACAATGAGCAGTTCTTC
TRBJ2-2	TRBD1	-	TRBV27	CASLTGGASGELFF	TGTGCCAGCCTAACAGGGGGCGCGTCCGGGGAGCTGTTTTTT
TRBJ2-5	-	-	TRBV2	CASSEARAGRQETQYF	TGTGCCAGCAGTGAAGCAAGGGCAGGGCGGCAAGAGACCCAGTACTTC
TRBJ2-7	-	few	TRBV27	CANPPHREYPYEQYF	TGTGCCAACCCCCCTCACCGGGAGTACCCCTACGAGCAGTACTTC
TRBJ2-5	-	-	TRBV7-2	CASSLGPGTRKETQYF	TGTGCCAGCAGCTTAGGCCCCGGGACCCGGAAAGAGACCCAGTACTTC
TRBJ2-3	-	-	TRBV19	CASSTRGTDTQYF	TGTGCCAGTAGTACGAGAGGCACAGATACGCAGTATTTT
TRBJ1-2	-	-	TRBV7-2	CASSLGGGEGNGYTF	TGTGCCAGCAGCTTAGGGGGAGGGGAAGGTAATGGCTACACCTTC
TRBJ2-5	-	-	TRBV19	CASSIARGWETQYF	TGTGCCAGTAGTATAGCCAGGGGTTGGGAGACCCAGTACTTC
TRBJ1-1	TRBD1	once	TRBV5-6	CASSGTGVATEAFF	TGTGCCAGCAGCGGTACAGGGGTGGCCACTGAAGCTTTCTTT
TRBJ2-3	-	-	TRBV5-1	CASSLAVSMDTQYF	TGCGCCAGCAGCTTGGCGGTCTCTATGGATACGCAGTATTTT
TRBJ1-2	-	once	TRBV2	CASNFKAGAYGYTF	TGTGCCAGCAATTTCAAGGCAGGAGCCTATGGCTACACCTTC
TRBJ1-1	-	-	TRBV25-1	CASSESLGVNTEAFF	TGTGCCAGCAGTGAATCGTTAGGGGTGAACACTGAAGCTTTCTTT
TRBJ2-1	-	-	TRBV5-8	CASSLAGRGWSYNEQFF	TGTGCCAGCAGCTTGGCCGGCAGGGGATGGTCCTACAATGAGCAGTTCTTC
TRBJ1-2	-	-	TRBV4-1	CASSQEYYGYTF	TGCGCCAGCAGCCAAGAATACTATGGCTACACCTTC
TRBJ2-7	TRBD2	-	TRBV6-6	CASGSLAGEQYF	TGTGCCAGCGGATCTTTAGCGGGAGAGCAGTACTTC
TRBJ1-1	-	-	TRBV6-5	CASSYSGEAFF	TGTGCCAGCAGTTACAGCGGTGAAGCTTTCTTT
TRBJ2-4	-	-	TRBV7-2	CASSLDRGRPKNIQYF	TGTGCCAGCAGCTTAGATAGGGGCCGGCCCAAAAACATTCAGTACTTC
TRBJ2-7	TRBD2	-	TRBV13	CASSYWTSGSLEQYF	TGTGCCAGCAGCTACTGGACTAGCGGGAGCCTGGAGCAGTACTTC
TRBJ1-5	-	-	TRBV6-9	CASSYSGESNQPQHF	TGTGCCAGCAGTTATTCCGGGGAAAGCAATCAGCCCCAGCATTTT
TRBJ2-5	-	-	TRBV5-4	CASSYDLGFKETQYF	TGTGCCAGCAGCTATGATCTAGGGTTTAAAGAGACCCAGTACTTC
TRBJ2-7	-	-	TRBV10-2	CASSDPREQYF	TGCGCCAGCAGTGACCCCCGGGAGCAGTACTTC
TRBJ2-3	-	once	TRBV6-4	CASSDSGGSTDTQYF	TGTGCCAGCAGTGACTCGGGAGGTTCCACAGATACGCAGTATTTT
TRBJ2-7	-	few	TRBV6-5	CASSYSRGHLEQYF	TGTGCCAGCAGTTACTCGAGGGGACACCTCGAGCAGTACTTC
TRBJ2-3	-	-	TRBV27	CASSPNYEAQYF	TGTGCCAGCAGCCCGAATTATGAGGCGCAGTATTTT
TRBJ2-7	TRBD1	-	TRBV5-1	CASSFRRGPDEQYF	TGCGCCAGCAGCTTCCGCAGGGGGCCCGACGAGCAGTACTTC
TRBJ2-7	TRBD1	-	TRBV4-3	CASSQDRGTYEQYF	TGCGCCAGCAGCCAAGACAGGGGGACCTACGAGCAGTACTTC
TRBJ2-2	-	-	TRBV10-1	CASSENTGELFF	TGCGCCAGCAGCGAGAACACCGGGGAGCTGTTTTTT
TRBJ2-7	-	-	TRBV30	CAWTGMGRHPDEQYF	TGTGCCTGGACCGGAATGGGACGGCATCCGGATGAGCAGTACTTC
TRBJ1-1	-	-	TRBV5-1	CASSLGQGYTEAFF	TGCGCCAGCAGCTTGGGGCAGGGGTACACTGAAGCTTTCTTT
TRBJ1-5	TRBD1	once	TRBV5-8	CASSSRQGGNQPQHF	TGTGCCAGCAGCTCCAGACAGGGGGGCAATCAGCCCCAGCATTTT
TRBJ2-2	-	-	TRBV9	CASSVGGQNTGELFF	TGTGCCAGCAGCGTTGGGGGGCAGAACACCGGGGAGCTGTTTTTT
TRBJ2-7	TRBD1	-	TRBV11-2	CASSLGWGQGSYEQYF	TGTGCCAGCAGCTTAGGGTGGGGACAGGGGTCCTACGAGCAGTACTTC
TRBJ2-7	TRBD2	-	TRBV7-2	CAAGPRAGAGESLEQYF	TGTGCCGCAGGCCCCCGCGCGGGAGCGGGAGAGTCCTTGGAGCAGTACTTC
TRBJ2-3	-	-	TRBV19	CASSTELGSTDTQYF	TGTGCCAGTAGTACCGAATTGGGGAGCACAGATACGCAGTATTTT
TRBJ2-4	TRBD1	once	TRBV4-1	CASSQRDRGNIQYF	TGCGCCAGCAGCCAAAGGGACAGGGGAAACATTCAGTACTTC
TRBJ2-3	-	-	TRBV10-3	CAISLQGGGSTDTQYF	TGTGCCATCTCCCTCCAAGGGGGGGGGAGCACAGATACGCAGTATTTT
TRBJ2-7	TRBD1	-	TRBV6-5	CASSYSRRTGIYEQYF	TGTGCCAGCAGTTACTCGAGGCGGACAGGGATCTACGAGCAGTACTTC
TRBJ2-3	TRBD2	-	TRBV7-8	CASSLVISGGGTDTQYF	TGTGCCAGCAGCTTAGTTATTAGCGGGGGCGGCACAGATACGCAGTATTTT
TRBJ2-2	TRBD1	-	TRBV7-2	CASRQGFSGELFF	TGTGCCAGCAGACAGGGGTTTTCCGGGGAGCTGTTTTTT